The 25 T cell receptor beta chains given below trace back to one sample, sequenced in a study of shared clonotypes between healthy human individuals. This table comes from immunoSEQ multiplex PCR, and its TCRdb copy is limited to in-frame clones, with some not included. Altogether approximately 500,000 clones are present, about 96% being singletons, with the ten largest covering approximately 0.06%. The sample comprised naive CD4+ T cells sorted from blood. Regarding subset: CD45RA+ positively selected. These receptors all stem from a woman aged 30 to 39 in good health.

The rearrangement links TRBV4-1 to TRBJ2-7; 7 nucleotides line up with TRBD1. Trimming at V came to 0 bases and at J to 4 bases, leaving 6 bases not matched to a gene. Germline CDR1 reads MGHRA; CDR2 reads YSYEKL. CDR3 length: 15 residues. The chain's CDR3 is CASSQDEGQSYEQYF. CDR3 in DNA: TGCGCCAGCAGCCAAGATGAGGGACAGAGTTACGAGCAGTACTTC.

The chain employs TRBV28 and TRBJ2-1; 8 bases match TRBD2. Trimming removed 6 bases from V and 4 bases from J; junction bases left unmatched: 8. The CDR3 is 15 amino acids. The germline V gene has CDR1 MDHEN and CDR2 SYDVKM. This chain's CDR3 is CASSQTGRGYNEQFF. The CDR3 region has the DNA TGTGCCAGCAGCCAAACCGGGAGGGGTTACAATGAGCAGTTCTTC.

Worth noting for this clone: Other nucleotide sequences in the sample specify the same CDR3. CDR3 region: CASSLGLAGVVDTQYF. The CDR3 DNA reads as TGTGCCAGCAGCTTAGGGCTAGCGGGAGTCGTAGATACGCAGTATTTT. This chain joins TRBV7-9 and TRBJ2-3, with 10 bases lining up with TRBD2. Germline V gives CDR1 SEHNR, CDR2 FQNEAQ (reference sequence). The V and J ends lost 1 base and 5 bases, in that order; junction bases with no gene match: 6. CDR3 length: 16 amino acids.

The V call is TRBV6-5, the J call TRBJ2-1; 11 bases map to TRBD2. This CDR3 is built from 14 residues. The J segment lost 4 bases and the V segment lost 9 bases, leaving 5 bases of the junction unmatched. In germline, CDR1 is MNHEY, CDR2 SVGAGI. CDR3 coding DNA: TGTGCCAGTCGCCGGACTAGCGGGTACAATGAGCAGTTCTTC. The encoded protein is CASRRTSGYNEQFF.

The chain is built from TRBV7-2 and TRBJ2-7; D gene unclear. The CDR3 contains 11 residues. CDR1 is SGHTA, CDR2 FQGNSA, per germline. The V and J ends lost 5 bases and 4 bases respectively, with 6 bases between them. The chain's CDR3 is CASSRWYEQYF. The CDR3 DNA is TGTGCCAGCAGCCGGTGGTACGAGCAGTACTTC.

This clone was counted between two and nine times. The CDR3 sequence is CASSLDNNEQFF. The CDR3 bases are TGCGCCAGCAGCTTAGACAACAATGAGCAGTTCTTC. J is TRBJ2-1 and V is TRBV5-1; D is ambiguous. The length of the CDR3 is 12 residues. Trimming removed 2 bases from V and 5 bases from J, with 5 bases in between. Germline V CDR1 and CDR2: SGHRS, YFSETQ.

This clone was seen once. DNA of the CDR3: TGTGCCAGCAGTGTTGACAGGGGACGAGATACGCAGTATTTT. This sequence encodes CASSVDRGRDTQYF. The chain employs TRBV6-1 and TRBJ2-3; 8 nucleotides line up with TRBD1. This CDR3 is 14 amino acids long. V was pared by 4 bases and J by 5 bases, with 5 bases of the junction left unmatched. Per the germline V gene, CDR1 is MNHNS and CDR2 is SASEGT.

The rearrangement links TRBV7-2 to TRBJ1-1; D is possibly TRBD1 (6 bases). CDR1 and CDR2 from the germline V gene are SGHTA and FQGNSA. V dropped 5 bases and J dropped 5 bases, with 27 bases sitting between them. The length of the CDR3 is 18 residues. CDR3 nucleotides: TGTGCCAGCAGCCCCTGGACAGCTTCCTCGGGAGGTGCGACTGAAGCTTTCTTT. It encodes CASSPWTASSGGATEAFF.

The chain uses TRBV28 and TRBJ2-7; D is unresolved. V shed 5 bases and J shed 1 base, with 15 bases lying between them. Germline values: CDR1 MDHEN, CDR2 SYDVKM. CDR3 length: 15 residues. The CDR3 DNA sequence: TGTGCCAGCAGTAAGGGCTACGTCCTTTCCTACGAGCAGTACTTC. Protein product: CASSKGYVLSYEQYF.

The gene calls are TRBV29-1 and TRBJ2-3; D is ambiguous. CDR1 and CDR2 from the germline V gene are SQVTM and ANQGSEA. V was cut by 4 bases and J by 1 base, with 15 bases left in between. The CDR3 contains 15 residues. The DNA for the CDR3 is TGCAGCGTTGTTGGTACACCCAAACGCACAGATACGCAGTATTTT. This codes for CSVVGTPKRTDTQYF.

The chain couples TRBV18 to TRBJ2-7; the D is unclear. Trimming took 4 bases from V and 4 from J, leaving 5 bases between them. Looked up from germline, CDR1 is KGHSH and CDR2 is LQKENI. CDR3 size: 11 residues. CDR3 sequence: CASSLDYEQYF. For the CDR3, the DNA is TGTGCCAGCTCACTAGATTACGAGCAGTACTTC.

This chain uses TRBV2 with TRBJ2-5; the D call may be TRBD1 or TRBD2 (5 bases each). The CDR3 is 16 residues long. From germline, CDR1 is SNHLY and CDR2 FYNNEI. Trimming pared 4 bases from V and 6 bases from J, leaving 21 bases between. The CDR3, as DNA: TGTGCCAGCAGTGTCGTGGGGGTAGATGGAATGAAGACCCAGTACTTC. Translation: CASSVVGVDGMKTQYF.

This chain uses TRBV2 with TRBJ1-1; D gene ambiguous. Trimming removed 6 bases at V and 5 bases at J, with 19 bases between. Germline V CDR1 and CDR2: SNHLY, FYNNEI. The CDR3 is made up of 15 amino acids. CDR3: CASRGRTMTGTEAFF. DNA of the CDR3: TGTGCCAGCAGGGGGAGAACTATGACCGGAACTGAAGCTTTCTTT.

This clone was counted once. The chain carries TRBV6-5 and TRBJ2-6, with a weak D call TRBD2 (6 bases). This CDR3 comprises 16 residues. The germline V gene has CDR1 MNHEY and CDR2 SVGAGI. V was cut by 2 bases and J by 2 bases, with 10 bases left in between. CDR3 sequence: CASSYGRQPGANVLTF. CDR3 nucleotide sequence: TGTGCCAGCAGTTACGGGAGGCAACCTGGGGCCAACGTCCTGACTTTC.

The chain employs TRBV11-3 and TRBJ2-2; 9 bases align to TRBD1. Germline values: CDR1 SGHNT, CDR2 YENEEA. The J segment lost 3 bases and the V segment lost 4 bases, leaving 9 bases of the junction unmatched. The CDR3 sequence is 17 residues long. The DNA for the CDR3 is TGTGCCAGCAGCTCAGCCTGGGACAGGGATTACACCGGGGAGCTGTTTTTT. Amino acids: CASSSAWDRDYTGELFF.

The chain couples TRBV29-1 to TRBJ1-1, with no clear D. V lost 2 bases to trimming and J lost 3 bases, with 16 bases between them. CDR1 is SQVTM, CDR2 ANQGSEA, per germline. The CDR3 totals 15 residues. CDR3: CSVENLILRDTEAFF. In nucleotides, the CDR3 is TGCAGCGTTGAAAACTTGATACTGCGGGACACTGAAGCTTTCTTT.

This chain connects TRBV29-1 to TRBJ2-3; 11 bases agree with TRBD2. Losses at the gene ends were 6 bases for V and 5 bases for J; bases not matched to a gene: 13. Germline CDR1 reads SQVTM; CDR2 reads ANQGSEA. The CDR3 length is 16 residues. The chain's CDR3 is CSVGSGRGGQGDTQYF. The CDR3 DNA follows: TGCAGCGTCGGTAGCGGGAGGGGGGGTCAAGGAGATACGCAGTATTTT.

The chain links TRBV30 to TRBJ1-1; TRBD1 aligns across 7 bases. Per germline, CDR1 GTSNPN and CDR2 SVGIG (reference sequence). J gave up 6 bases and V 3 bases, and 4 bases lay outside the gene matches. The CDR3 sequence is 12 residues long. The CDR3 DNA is TGTGCCTGGAGCTTAGGGGGCCCTGAAGCTTTCTTT. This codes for CAWSLGGPEAFF.

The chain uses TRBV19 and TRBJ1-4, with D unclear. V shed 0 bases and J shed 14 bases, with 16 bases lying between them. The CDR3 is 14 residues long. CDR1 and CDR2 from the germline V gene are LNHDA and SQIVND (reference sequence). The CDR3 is CASSIDWASSMLFF. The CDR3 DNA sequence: TGTGCCAGTAGTATAGATTGGGCCTCCAGTATGCTGTTTTTT.

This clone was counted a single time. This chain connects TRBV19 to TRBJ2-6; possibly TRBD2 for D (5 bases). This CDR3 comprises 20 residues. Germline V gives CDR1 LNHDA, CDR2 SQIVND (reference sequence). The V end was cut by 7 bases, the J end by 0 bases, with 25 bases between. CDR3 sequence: CASIGVGHPGGRSGANVLTF. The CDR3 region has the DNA TGTGCCAGTATCGGGGTCGGCCACCCGGGTGGACGCTCTGGGGCCAACGTCCTGACTTTC.

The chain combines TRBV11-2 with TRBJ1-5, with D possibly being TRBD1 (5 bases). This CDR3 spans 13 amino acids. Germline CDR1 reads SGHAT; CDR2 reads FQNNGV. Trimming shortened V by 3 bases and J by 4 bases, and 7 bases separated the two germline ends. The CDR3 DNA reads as TGTGCCAGCAGCTTGACAGTAAATCAGCCCCAGCATTTT. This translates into CASSLTVNQPQHF.

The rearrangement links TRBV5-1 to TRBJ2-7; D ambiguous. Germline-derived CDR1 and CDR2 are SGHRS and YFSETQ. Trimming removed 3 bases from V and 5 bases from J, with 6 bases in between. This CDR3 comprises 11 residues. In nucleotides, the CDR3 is TGCGCCAGCAGCTCAGGAGACGAGCAGTACTTC. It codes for CASSSGDEQYF. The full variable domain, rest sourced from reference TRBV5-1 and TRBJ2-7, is KAGVTQTPRYLIKTRGQQVTLSCSPISGHRSVSWYQQTPGQGLQFLFEYFSETQRNKGNFPGRFSGRQFSNSRSEMNVSTLELGDSALYLCASSSGDEQYFGPGTRLTVT.

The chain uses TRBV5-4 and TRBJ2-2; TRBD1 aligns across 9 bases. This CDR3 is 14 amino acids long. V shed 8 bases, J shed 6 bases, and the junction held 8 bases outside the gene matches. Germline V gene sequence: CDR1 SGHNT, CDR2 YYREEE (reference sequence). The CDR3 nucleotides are TGTGCCAGTGGAGGGACAGGGTTGCCCGGGGAGCTGTTTTTT. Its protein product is CASGGTGLPGELFF.

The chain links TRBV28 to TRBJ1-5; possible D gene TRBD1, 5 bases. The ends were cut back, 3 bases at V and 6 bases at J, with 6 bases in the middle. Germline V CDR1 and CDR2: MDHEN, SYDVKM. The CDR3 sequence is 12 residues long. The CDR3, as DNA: TGTGCCAGCAGTTTGGGGCGTCAGCCCCAGCATTTT. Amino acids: CASSLGRQPQHF. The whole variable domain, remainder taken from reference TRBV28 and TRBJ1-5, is DVKVTQSSRYLVKRTGEKVFLECVQDMDHENMFWYRQDPGLGLRLIYFSYDVKMKEKGDIPEGYSVSREKKERFSLILESASTNQTSMYLCASSLGRQPQHFGDGTRLSIL.

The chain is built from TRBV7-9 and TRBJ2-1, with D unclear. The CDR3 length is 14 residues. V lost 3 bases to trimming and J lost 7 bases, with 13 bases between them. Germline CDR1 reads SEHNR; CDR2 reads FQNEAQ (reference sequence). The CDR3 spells CASSLATQANEQFF. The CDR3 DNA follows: TGTGCCAGCAGCTTGGCGACTCAGGCAAATGAGCAGTTCTTC. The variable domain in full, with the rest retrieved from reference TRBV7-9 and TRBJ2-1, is DTGVSQNPRHKITKRGQNVTFRCDPISEHNRLYWYRQTLGQGPEFLTYFQNEAQLEKSRLLSDRFSAERPKGSFSTLEIQRTEQGDSAMYLCASSLATQANEQFFGPGTRLTVL.